Below, 3 T cell receptor beta chains from the same sample are listed, as sequenced in a study of response to subunit inactivated influenza vaccine. From the RT-PCR reads, TCRdb called clonotypes with MiXCR, one entry per CDR3 protein. The sample has roughly 620,000 distinct CDR3 sequences; over 9% are singletons. These same records also appear under a second study, on T cells expressing NK-cell markers. That paper adds: In generating TCR beta cDNA, 5'RACE template switching with UMIs was used.

The sample here was PBMCs from blood, taken on the day of vaccination. These receptors all come from a man over 45 who received an inactivated influenza vaccine.

This chain uses TRBV20-1 with TRBJ2-5, with no clear D. CDR3 length: 13 amino acids. Germline values: CDR1 DFQATT, CDR2 SNEGSKA (reference sequence). The V gene lost 3 bases and the J gene lost 3 bases, with 11 bases spanning the gap. The CDR3 protein is CSARLSEKETQYF. The CDR3 bases are TGCAGTGCTAGGTTGTCAGAAAAAGAGACCCAGTACTTC.

This clonotype has more than one count but fewer than ten. This chain links TRBV29-1 with TRBJ1-1; D unresolved. The V and J ends lost 4 bases and 3 bases respectively, with 6 bases between them. Germline V gene data show CDR1 as SQVTM and CDR2 as ANQGSEA. This CDR3 has 11 amino acids. The CDR3 nucleotides are TGCAGCGTTGTGGTGGACACTGAAGCTTTCTTT. This encodes CSVVVDTEAFF.

This clonotype was seen more than once but under ten times. The J gene is TRBJ1-5, the V gene TRBV4-2; no reliable D call. Trimming shortened V by 0 bases and J by 0 bases, and 6 bases separated the two germline ends. Germline CDR1 reads LGHNA; CDR2 reads YNFKEQ. CDR3 size: 15 residues. CDR3 amino acids: CASSQDPVSNQPQHF. CDR3 nucleotides: TGTGCCAGCAGCCAAGATCCCGTTAGCAATCAGCCCCAGCATTTT.